These 11 T cell receptor beta chains were sequenced from one sample in a study of blood T cell repertoires in COVID-19 (TCRdb year 2020). Library construction relied on the immunoSEQ multiplex PCR assay. TCRdb retrieved this table from immuneACCESS and kept in-frame rearrangements only. Not all clones are present; in checked studies, unresolved V genes account for under half, and no reason is known for the remainder. The sample yields approximately 100,000 clones; more than 65% were counted once. The ten largest make up approximately 6.5% of the sample. Sequencing used peripheral blood. These receptors all come from a man between 60 and 75 years old with acute or convalescent COVID-19.

This chain links TRBV12-3 or TRBV12-4 with TRBJ1-1, with no clear D. Trimming took 3 bases from V and 11 from J, leaving 10 bases between them. This CDR3 has 11 residues. This CDR3 is CASSFLSRAFF. The CDR3 DNA follows: TGTGCCAGCAGTTTTTTATCCCGTGCTTTCTTT.

This clone came up once. J is TRBJ1-1 and V is TRBV5-1, with 9 bases matching TRBD1. Per the germline V gene, CDR1 is SGHRS and CDR2 is YFSETQ. V shed 4 bases, J shed 5 bases, and the junction held 9 bases outside the gene matches. The CDR3 runs to 15 residues. The chain's CDR3 is CASSPGDRAATEAFF. CDR3 sequence (DNA): TGCGCCAGCAGCCCCGGGGACAGGGCGGCTACTGAAGCTTTCTTT.

The rearrangement uses TRBV3-1 (or the pseudogene TRBV3-2) and TRBJ1-5; no clear D gene. CDR3 length equals 15 residues. The V gene lost 2 bases and the J gene lost 1 base, with 9 bases spanning the gap. Germline V CDR1 and CDR2: LGHDT, YNNKEL (reference sequence). CDR3 nucleotides: TGTGCCAGCAGCCAATTAGTACGAAGCAATCAGCCCCAGCATTTT. Its protein is CASSQLVRSNQPQHF.

The chain carries TRBV2 and TRBJ2-3; 9 bases line up with TRBD1. Trimming removed 4 bases from V and 1 base from J; junction bases left unmatched: 3. Germline CDR1 reads SNHLY; CDR2 reads FYNNEI. The length of the CDR3 is 15 residues. The DNA of the CDR3 is TGTGCCAGCAGTGGCTGGACAGGGGGCACAGATACGCAGTATTTT. This sequence encodes CASSGWTGGTDTQYF.

For the CDR3, the DNA is TGTGCCAGCAGTGAACTGACAGTAACGTCCTACGAGCAGTACTTC. It specifies CASSELTVTSYEQYF. V gene TRBV6-1 combines with J gene TRBJ2-7; D might be TRBD1 (5 bases). The ends were cut back, 2 bases at V and 1 base at J, with 12 bases in the middle. This CDR3 is built from 15 residues. The germline V gene encodes CDR1 MNHNS and CDR2 SASEGT.

V gene TRBV18 combines with J gene TRBJ1-6; D not certain. CDR1 is KGHSH, CDR2 LQKENI, per germline. This CDR3 is built from 16 residues. V was trimmed by 1 base and J by 10 bases, leaving 17 bases between them. The CDR3, as DNA: TGTGCCAGCTCACCACTTGACCTCAGGTCCCGCTCACCCCTCCACTTT. This encodes CASSPLDLRSRSPLHF. Combining the CDR3 with reference TRBV18 and TRBJ1-6 gives the whole variable domain NAGVMQNPRHLVRRRGQEARLRCSPMKGHSHVYWYRQLPEEGLKFMVYLQKENIIDESGMPKERFSAEFPKEGPSILRIQQVVRGDSAAYFCASSPLDLRSRSPLHFGNGTRLTVT.

The J gene is TRBJ1-2, the V gene TRBV27; 10 positions agree with TRBD1. The germline V gene encodes CDR1 MNHEY and CDR2 SMNVEV (reference sequence). The CDR3 is made up of 14 amino acids. The V and J ends lost 2 bases and 8 bases, in that order; junction bases with no gene match: 5. The CDR3 bases are TGTGCCAGCAGTTTACAGACAGGGGGCGGGGGCTACACCTTC. Residues: CASSLQTGGGGYTF.

V is TRBV18 and J is TRBJ2-4, with TRBD1 identical over 9 bases. The trim removed 3 bases at V and 3 bases at J, leaving 9 bases unmatched. Germline V gene data show CDR1 as KGHSH and CDR2 as LQKENI. This CDR3 has 17 residues. CDR3 in DNA: TGTGCCAGCTCACCGATTCGGACAGGGGAGGGCAAAAACATTCAGTACTTC. Translation: CASSPIRTGEGKNIQYF.

The V call is TRBV19, the J call TRBJ1-5; 9 nucleotides match TRBD1. Germline CDR1 is LNHDA and CDR2 is SQIVND (reference sequence). The CDR3 is 15 amino acids. The V gene end was trimmed by 5 bases and the J gene end by 7 bases; junction bases not matched to a gene: 9. CDR3 sequence (DNA): TGTGCCAGTAGTGTCACAGGGGGCAAAGGGCAGCCCCAGCATTTT. Its protein is CASSVTGGKGQPQHF. Complete variable domain (other parts from reference TRBV19 and TRBJ1-5): DGGITQSPKYLFRKEGQNVTLSCEQNLNHDAMYWYRQDPGQGLRLIYYSQIVNDFQKGDIAEGYSVSREKKESFPLTVTSAQKNPTAFYLCASSVTGGKGQPQHFGDGTRLSIL.

The chain links TRBV19 to TRBJ1-1; a possible D gene is TRBD1 (6 bases). This CDR3 is 13 amino acids long. V dropped 2 bases and J dropped 3 bases, with 7 bases sitting between them. Germline V gene data show CDR1 as LNHDA and CDR2 as SQIVND (reference sequence). The CDR3 DNA is TGTGCCAGTAGTATACAGGGGTACACTGAAGCTTTCTTT. It yields the protein CASSIQGYTEAFF.

This clone appeared once. The chain has TRBV5-1 and TRBJ1-1; the match to TRBD1 covers 9 bases. The CDR3 sequence is 15 residues long. Germline trimming cut 3 bases from V and 1 base from J; bases unmatched to any gene: 4. Germline V CDR1 and CDR2: SGHRS, YFSETQ. The CDR3 loop is CASSWGTGSNTEAFF. CDR3 nucleotide sequence: TGCGCCAGCAGCTGGGGGACAGGGTCGAACACTGAAGCTTTCTTT.